This T cell receptor (beta chain) was captured in a study of PD-L1 blockade in urothelial cancer (dated by TCRdb to 2017 to 2019). About the investigation overall: All patients started therapy in about 2014 and received atezolizumab 1,200 mg intravenously every 3 weeks. About 90% of the 29 patients were males with bladder-origin urothelial cancer, and 18 of 29 reported a prior smoking history. Blood samples yielded a median of around 140,000 T cells and roughly 83,000 unique TCRs, with median clonality around 0.084. Blood samples were analyzed at two time points: 3 weeks after treatment start (second dose) and 6 weeks after treatment start. TCR sequencing covered pretreatment tumor samples and matched, serially collected peripheral blood taken before and after atezolizumab treatment. An ECOG performance status of 0 or 1 was recorded for the patients, and 0 to 3 prior chemotherapy regimens had been received by the patients. Durable clinical benefit was achieved by nine patients and was not achieved by 20 patients. Durable clinical benefit was defined as a progression-free survival longer than 6 months, and TCR features were additionally tested against progression-free survival and overall survival. In the same patients, pretreatment tumors underwent whole exome sequencing and RNA sequencing in addition to TCR sequencing. The study, an exploratory multi-omic analysis, examined somatic, immune and clinical correlates of response to PD-L1 blockade with atezolizumab in urothelial cancer. Pretreatment blood TCR-seq was available for fewer than 30 patients, at least one posttreatment blood collection was obtained for some 25 patients, and tumor TCR-seq was available for some 25 patients. The paper as a whole reports these results and caveats: Improved progression-free and overall survival was associated with having pretreatment peripheral blood TCR clonality below the median. Greater expansion of tumor-associated TCR clones in peripheral blood 3 weeks after the start of treatment was observed in patients with durable benefit (n ≈ 24, p = 0.022). Because the sample size was small (n of about 27) and many exploratory analyses were performed, the results are intended to be hypothesis-generating.

As to this clone: It lacks a known antigen. Base-call qualities are not available, and no considerably larger clone is one nucleotide away.

The time point tag for this specimen amounts to: peripheral blood 6 weeks after treatment start. The cohort comprised roughly 30 patients with locally advanced or metastatic urothelial carcinoma treated at Memorial Sloan Kettering on a trial protocol. Peripheral blood mononuclear cells were collected pretreatment and during treatment, with between 1 and 8 total time points obtained per patient. The Qiagen DNeasy Blood extraction kit was used to purify genomic DNA from total PBMCs and tumor samples. PBMCs were collected pretreatment and during treatment, and were isolated and stored as previously described. To estimate absolute template abundance from read counts, synthetic TCR analog templates were spiked into each PCR. The immunoSEQ assay used bias-controlled V and J gene primers to amplify TCRbeta CDR3 regions from genomic DNA. Rearranged TCRbeta segments were sequenced at approximately 20X coverage. The source study handled its data this way. Sequencing errors were corrected by clustering, and CDR3s were annotated against IMGT so that V, D and J genes could be assigned. Downstream analyses used only productive TCRbeta rearrangements and left out out-of-frame or stop-codon sequences. To compute clonality, Shannon entropy was normalized by the log of the number of unique productive sequences and then subtracted from one. Clones differing between time points or between blood and tumor were identified by Fisher's exact test with Benjamini-Hochberg correction at adjusted p below 0.01. TCRdb holds this immuneACCESS table with in-frame rearrangements only. Some clones are missing; in checked studies, unresolved V genes explain under half, and the rest has no known cause. The V and J calls and clone size were taken over from that table, and D and trimming were inferred from the DNA. The table for this sample lists 100,000 to 150,000 clones; more than 70% of them were counted only once. The ten largest account for about 2.4% of the sample.

Sequences were derived from PBMCs, sampled around atezolizumab (anti-PD-L1) treatment. This clonotype was sampled from a man aged 50 to 59 with urothelial cancer.

The CDR3 reads as follows: CASSPTDPYGYTF. The DNA sequence reads TGTGCCAGCAGTCCGACAGACCCCTATGGCTACACCTTC. Recombination joined TRBV28 with TRBJ1-2; a tentative D call is TRBD1 (5 bases match). From the germline V gene, CDR1 is MDHEN and CDR2 is SYDVKM. The CDR3 sequence holds 13 residues, the cysteine and phenylalanine included. CDR3 DNA is the only sequence kept; it has 39 bases, read in frame from the first base. V gives up 5 bases and J gives up 4 bases, and the segment between their germline ends measures 11 bases.